The T cell receptor (beta chain) described here comes from a study of blood T cell repertoires in COVID-19 (dated by TCRdb to the early 2020s). Background for the entire study: Collaborator samples came from the United States, Italy and Spain and covered acute and convalescent phases of COVID-19. The material from the prospective study consisted of cDNA or gDNA derived from T cells, B-cell-depleted T cells, or PBMCs. The samples were drawn from two sources: the first 160 participants of the ongoing ImmuneRACE study, and 1,200 or so subjects contributed by 6 global collaborators. HLA class I and class II types, where available, came from metadata supplied by the sample provider rather than from assay-based typing. The repertoires were released in a freely available public database intended as a resource for research on the immune response to SARS-CoV-2. A de-identified subject ID, COVID-19 status, age in years and sex were almost always included in the sample metadata. Deeply sampled blood TCRbeta repertoires from subjects exposed to, actively infected with, or recovered from COVID-19 were included in the dataset.

The immunoSEQ Assay, a bias-controlled multiplex PCR, was used to amplify TCRbeta CDR3 regions from genomic DNA. The authors processed their data as follows. The number of nucleated cells in each sample was estimated by amplification of reference gene primers within the assay. To quantify the absolute abundance of each unique TCRbeta CDR3 rearrangement, sequence reads were collapsed and filtered. For each sample, productive Simpson clonality was calculated as the square root of Simpson's diversity index over productive rearrangements. Sourced from immuneACCESS, this table was stored by TCRdb with only in-frame sequences that have V and J called. A share of the clones is absent; for the studies checked, an unresolved V gene accounts for under half, and the remainder has no known explanation. V, J and clone size were drawn from that table, and D and trimming were deduced from the DNA. This sample lists just over 300,000 clones; approximately 85% were detected once. The ten largest clones represent about 2% of the sample.

In regard to this clone: Its antigen is currently not known. No much larger clonotype is one base removed from it; base qualities were not supplied.

CDR1 and CDR2 were assigned from the germline V gene as LGHNA and YSLEER. Including the terminal cysteine and phenylalanine, the CDR3 comprises 15 residues. Just the 45-base CDR3 DNA is kept, in frame starting at base 1. Deletion took 1 base off V and 3 bases off J, with a span of 10 bases between the germline ends. Summary of the overall study and its limitations: The quantity of clinical and demographic metadata differed by source and by participant and was supplied without curation.

Participants in the prospective study were enrolled through a virtual design, were aged about 18 to 90 years, and lived in roughly 24 United States geographic areas. In the prospective study, cohorts were assigned on the basis of participant-reported clinical history obtained from a screening survey and a study questionnaire. For ImmuneRACE Cohort 3, a participant was defined as recovered based on two consecutive negative NP/OP PCR tests, clearance by a healthcare professional, or resolution of symptoms. In the prospective study, whole blood, serum and a nasopharyngeal or oropharyngeal swab were collected from each participant by mobile phlebotomists. Prospective study participants could optionally give additional blood draws and questionnaires over an approximately two-month period. Before DNA extraction, blood samples from the prospective study were shipped at room temperature or frozen.

Material for sequencing was PBMCs or T cells enriched from blood (not recorded which). This chain is built from TRBV4-3 and TRBJ2-1, with the D gene call left open. This TCR came from a young man who had recovered from COVID-19. For the CDR3, the sequence is CASSQVFPGYNEQFF. The DNA is TGCGCCAGCAGCCAAGTATTTCCGGGCTACAATGAGCAGTTCTTC.